These T cell receptor beta chains were read from a single sample in a study of graft-versus-host responses after intestinal transplantation. Measured with immunoSEQ multiplex PCR; TCRdb has only the in-frame clones, and not every one. Of some 19,000 clones listed, 40% to 50% were seen once; the top ten hold around 1.6%. This sample comprised alloreactive CD8+ T cells from a mixed lymphocyte reaction culture, obtained before intestinal transplant. Receptor source: a human patient who received an intestinal transplant. CDR3s include the opening cysteine and the closing phenylalanine or tryptophan. The D gene is left open where the match is weak. Expanded clones get a size class; other rows say once, few or many, or leave the size out.

- | - | TRBJ2-1 | TRBV7-9 | CASSGAAYNEQFF | TGTGCCAGCAGTGGAGCCGCCTACAATGAGCAGTTCTTC
TRBD2 | medium-sized | TRBJ2-7 | TRBV5-1 | CASSPGTSGRAYSYEQYF | TGCGCCAGCAGCCCGGGGACTAGCGGGAGGGCCTACTCCTACGAGCAGTACTTC
- | few | TRBJ2-1 | TRBV18 | CASSPSVRPYNEQFF | TGTGCCAGCTCACCCTCCGTGAGACCGTACAATGAGCAGTTCTTC
- | few | TRBJ2-3 | TRBV9 | CASSVGSAGLSTDTQYF | TGTGCCAGCAGCGTAGGGTCGGCGGGACTGAGCACAGATACGCAGTATTTT
- | - | TRBJ1-1 | TRBV2 | CASSEAQPSRTEAFF | TGTGCCAGCAGTGAAGCCCAGCCCAGCCGTACTGAAGCTTTCTTT
TRBD2 | - | TRBJ2-1 | TRBV7-3 | CASSLTGPSGSLYNEQFF | TGTGCCAGCAGCTTAACGGGCCCCAGCGGGAGTCTCTACAATGAGCAGTTCTTC
TRBD1 | - | TRBJ1-3 | TRBV9 | CASSVADHLTGVGNTIYF | TGTGCCAGCAGCGTAGCTGACCATCTGACAGGGGTGGGAAACACCATATATTTT
TRBD2 | - | TRBJ2-1 | TRBV19 | CASRGVAGGPEQFF | TGTGCCAGTAGGGGGGTAGCGGGAGGGCCGGAGCAGTTCTTC
- | medium-sized | TRBJ1-2 | TRBV27 | CASSWTLRDGYTF | TGTGCCAGCAGTTGGACCCTAAGGGATGGCTACACCTTC
- | - | TRBJ2-7 | TRBV6-5 | CASSPQRGPYEQYF | TGTGCCAGCAGCCCCCAGAGGGGCCCCTACGAGCAGTACTTC
- | - | TRBJ2-7 | TRBV10-1 | CASSHSGTISHEQYF | TGCGCCAGCAGTCACTCCGGGACCATAAGCCACGAGCAGTACTTC
- | medium-sized | TRBJ1-2 | TRBV5-6 | CASSFRLYGYTF | TGTGCCAGCAGCTTTCGTCTCTATGGCTACACCTTC
- | - | TRBJ1-3 | TRBV6-1 | CASSPRPSSRNTIYF | TGTGCCAGCAGTCCGCGACCGTCCTCCAGAAACACCATATATTTT
TRBD2 | - | TRBJ2-5 | TRBV7-8 | CASSLVPRGSRGGQYF | TGTGCCAGCAGCTTAGTACCCCGCGGTAGCCGGGGGGGCCAGTACTTC
TRBD1 | few | TRBJ1-1 | TRBV2 | CASSWDRGGGTEAFF | TGTGCCAGCAGTTGGGACAGGGGAGGGGGCACTGAAGCTTTCTTT
- | - | TRBJ1-3 | TRBV30 | CAWSGNTIYF | TGTGCCTGGAGTGGAAACACCATATATTTT
- | few | TRBJ1-5 | TRBV5-1 | CASSLQGSNQPQHF | TGCGCCAGCAGCTTACAGGGTAGCAATCAGCCCCAGCATTTT
- | - | TRBJ2-5 | TRBV11-2 | CASSLGFRLETQYF | TGTGCCAGCAGCTTAGGTTTCAGACTAGAGACCCAGTACTTC
- | medium-sized | TRBJ1-2 | TRBV6-6 | CASRGDKIVYGYTF | TGTGCCAGCAGAGGTGACAAAATCGTCTATGGCTACACCTTC
- | - | TRBJ2-3 | TRBV27 | CASGLVSTDTQYF | TGTGCCAGCGGCTTGGTAAGCACAGATACGCAGTATTTT
- | - | TRBJ2-1 | TRBV7-3 | CASSLDASSYNEQFF | TGTGCCAGCAGCTTAGACGCAAGCTCCTACAATGAGCAGTTCTTC
TRBD2 | - | TRBJ2-1 | TRBV6-1 | CASSELAGGNEQFF | TGTGCCAGCAGTGAACTAGCGGGAGGGAATGAGCAGTTCTTC
TRBD1 | - | TRBJ1-2 | TRBV2 | CASSRDSDYGYTF | TGTGCCAGCAGTCGGGACAGCGACTATGGCTACACCTTC
- | few | TRBJ2-7 | TRBV11-2 | CASSEILDEQYF | TGTGCCAGCAGCGAAATCTTAGACGAGCAGTACTTC
- | few | TRBJ1-1 | TRBV10-2 | CASRMGVFTEAFF | TGCGCCAGCCGGATGGGGGTTTTCACTGAAGCTTTCTTT
- | medium-sized | TRBJ1-1 | TRBV28 | CASRGHGTPNTEAFF | TGTGCCAGCAGGGGACACGGGACACCGAACACTGAAGCTTTCTTT
- | few | TRBJ1-5 | TRBV7-9 | CASSLGVGGLSNQPQHF | TGTGCCAGCAGCTTGGGTGTCGGCGGCCTTAGCAATCAGCCCCAGCATTTT
- | - | TRBJ2-3 | TRBV4-1 | CASSHTITDTQYF | TGCGCCAGCAGCCACACTATCACAGATACGCAGTATTTT
- | - | TRBJ2-2 | TRBV30 | CAWNGGLLFANTGELFF | TGTGCCTGGAACGGGGGGCTGTTATTCGCGAACACCGGGGAGCTGTTTTTT
- | - | TRBJ2-1 | TRBV2 | CASSDRQGTGVSYNEQFF | TGTGCCAGCAGTGACCGGCAGGGAACGGGAGTGTCCTACAATGAGCAGTTCTTC
- | - | TRBJ1-2 | TRBV27 | CASSLSGNYGYTF | TGTGCCAGCAGTTTATCTGGGAACTATGGCTACACCTTC
- | few | TRBJ2-7 | TRBV18 | CASSPGSATVYEQYF | TGTGCCAGCTCACCAGGGAGTGCGACCGTCTACGAGCAGTACTTC
- | few | TRBJ2-1 | TRBV27 | CASSIYRDRPGLDSYNEQFF | TGTGCCAGCAGTATTTACCGGGACAGGCCGGGACTAGACTCCTACAATGAGCAGTTCTTC
- | - | TRBJ2-2 | TRBV18 | CASSPQGNTGELFF | TGTGCCAGCTCACCACAGGGGAACACCGGGGAGCTGTTTTTT